Here is one T cell receptor (beta chain) with its context. Its antigen remains unknown. Other DNA sequences from this sample encode an identical CDR3 as well. Expressed TCRB transcripts were sequenced because the entire RNA isolate underwent reverse transcription. A few million reads were obtained on average from naive, central memory and regulatory T cell samples. The assay was immunoSEQ multiplex PCR, and TCRdb's table has in-frame clones only and misses some. The sample consists of approximately 240,000 clones, more than 15% of them appearing once. The data stem from a study of beta chain features in type 1 diabetes. General study points: TCRB CDR3s were moderately but significantly shorter in Type 1 diabetes patients in all four CD4+ subsets. Sequencing from cDNA could over-represent high-TCR-expressing cells. Patients' naive, central memory and Treg TCRB repertoires seemed closer to one another than those of healthy donors.

The source of this sequence is a young man with type 1 diabetes. The specimen was naive CD4+ T cells from blood.

CDR3 nucleotides: TGTGCCAGCAGCTTAGGGACAGGGCCCTACGAGCAGTACTTC. It encodes CASSLGTGPYEQYF. This chain joins TRBV7-2 and TRBJ2-7; 8 nucleotides agree with TRBD1. CDR1 and CDR2 from the germline V gene are SGHTA and FQGNSA. V lost 1 base to trimming and J lost 2 bases; unmatched junction nucleotides: 1. The CDR3 has 14 amino acids.